The text below deals with one T cell receptor beta chain. The target antigen is unknown. 5'RACE primed at constant segments yielded TCR alpha and TCR beta cDNA libraries bearing sample barcodes and UMIs. Each CDR3 protein is one row after TCRdb ran MiXCR on the 5' RACE reads. The table records 450,000 or so distinct CDR3 sequences, 20% of them present only once. These data come from a study of T-cell memory formation after mild COVID-19. Study-level background: Each donor largely had its own TCR clusters.

Findings and limits, study-wide: Among clones peaking at day 37 in the second wave, SARS-CoV-2 specificity remained unconfirmed.

The V and J ends lost 3 bases and 3 bases respectively, with 12 bases between them. The CDR3 spans 14 residues. Sequencing was performed on PBMCs or a T cell subset sorted from them (not recorded which). The chain employs TRBV12-3 or TRBV12-4 and TRBJ2-7; a possible D gene is TRBD2 (5 bases). The origin of this receptor is an adult woman who had mild COVID-19 (a few samples of this study predate the infection). Cell type and time point are not known. The CDR3 loop is CASSLFGGSYEQYF. The CDR3 DNA sequence: TGTGCCAGCAGTTTGTTTGGAGGCAGCTACGAGCAGTACTTC.